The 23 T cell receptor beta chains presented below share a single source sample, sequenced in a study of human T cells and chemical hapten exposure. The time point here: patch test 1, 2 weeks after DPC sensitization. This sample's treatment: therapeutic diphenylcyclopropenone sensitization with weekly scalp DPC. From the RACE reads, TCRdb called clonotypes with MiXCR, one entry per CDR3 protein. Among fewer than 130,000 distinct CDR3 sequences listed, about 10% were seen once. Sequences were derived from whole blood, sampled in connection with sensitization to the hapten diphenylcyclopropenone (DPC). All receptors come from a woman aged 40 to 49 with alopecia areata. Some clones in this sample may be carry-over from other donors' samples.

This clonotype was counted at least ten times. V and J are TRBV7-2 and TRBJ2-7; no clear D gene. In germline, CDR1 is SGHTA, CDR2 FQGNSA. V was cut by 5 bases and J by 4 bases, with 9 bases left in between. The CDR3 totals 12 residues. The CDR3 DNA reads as TGTGCCAGCAGCCCCCGATCATACGAGCAGTACTTC. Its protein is CASSPRSYEQYF.

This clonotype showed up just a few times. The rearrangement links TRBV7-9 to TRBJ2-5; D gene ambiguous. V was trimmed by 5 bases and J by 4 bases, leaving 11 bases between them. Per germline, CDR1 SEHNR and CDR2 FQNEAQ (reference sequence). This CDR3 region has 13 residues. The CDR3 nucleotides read TGTGCCAGCAGCCAAAACAAGGCAGAGACCCAGTACTTC. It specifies CASSQNKAETQYF.

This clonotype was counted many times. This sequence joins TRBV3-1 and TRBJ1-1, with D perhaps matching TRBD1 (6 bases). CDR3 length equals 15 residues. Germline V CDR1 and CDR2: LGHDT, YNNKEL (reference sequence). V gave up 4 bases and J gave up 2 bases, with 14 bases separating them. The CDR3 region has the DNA TGTGCCAGCAGCCCTATTAAAGGGGGAAACACTGAAGCTTTCTTT. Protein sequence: CASSPIKGGNTEAFF.

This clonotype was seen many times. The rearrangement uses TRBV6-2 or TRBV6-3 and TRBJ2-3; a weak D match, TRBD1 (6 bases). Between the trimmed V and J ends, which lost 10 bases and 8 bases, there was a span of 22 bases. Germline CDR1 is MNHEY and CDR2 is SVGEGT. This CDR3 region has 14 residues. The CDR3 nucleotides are TGTGCCACCCTGGACAGTAGGCCTGGAGGTACGCAGTATTTT. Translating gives CATLDSRPGGTQYF.

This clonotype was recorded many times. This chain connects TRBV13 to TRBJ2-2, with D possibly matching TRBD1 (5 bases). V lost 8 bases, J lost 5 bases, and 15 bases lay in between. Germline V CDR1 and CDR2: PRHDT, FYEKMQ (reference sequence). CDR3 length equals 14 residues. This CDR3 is CASGANKGTGELFF. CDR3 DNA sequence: TGTGCCAGCGGGGCAAACAAGGGGACCGGGGAGCTGTTTTTT.

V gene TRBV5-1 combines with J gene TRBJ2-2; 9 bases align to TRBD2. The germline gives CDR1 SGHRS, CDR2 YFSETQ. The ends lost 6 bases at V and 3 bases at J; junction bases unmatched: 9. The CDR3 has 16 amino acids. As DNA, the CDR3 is TGCGCCAGCATGGATCCAGCGGGAGGTCACACCGGGGAGCTGTTTTTT. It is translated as CASMDPAGGHTGELFF.

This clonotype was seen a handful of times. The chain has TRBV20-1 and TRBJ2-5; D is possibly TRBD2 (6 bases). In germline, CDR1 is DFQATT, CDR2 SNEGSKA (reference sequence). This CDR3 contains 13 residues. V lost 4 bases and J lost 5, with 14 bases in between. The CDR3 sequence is CSATGTPGETQYF. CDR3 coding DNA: TGCAGTGCTACCGGGACTCCCGGGGAGACCCAGTACTTC.

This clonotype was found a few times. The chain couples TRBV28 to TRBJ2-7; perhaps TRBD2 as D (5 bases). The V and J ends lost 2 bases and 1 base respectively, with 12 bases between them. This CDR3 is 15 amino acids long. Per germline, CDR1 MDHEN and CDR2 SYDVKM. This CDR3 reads CASSLTGVPSYEQYF. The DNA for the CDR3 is TGTGCCAGCAGTTTAACCGGGGTCCCTTCCTACGAGCAGTACTTC.

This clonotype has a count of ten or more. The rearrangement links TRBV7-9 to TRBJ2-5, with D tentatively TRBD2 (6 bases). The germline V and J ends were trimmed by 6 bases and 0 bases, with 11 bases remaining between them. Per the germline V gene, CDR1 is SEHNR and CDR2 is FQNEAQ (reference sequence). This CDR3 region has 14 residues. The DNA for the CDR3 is TGTGCCAGCAGGTCGGGAGAGTACCAAGAGACCCAGTACTTC. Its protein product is CASRSGEYQETQYF.

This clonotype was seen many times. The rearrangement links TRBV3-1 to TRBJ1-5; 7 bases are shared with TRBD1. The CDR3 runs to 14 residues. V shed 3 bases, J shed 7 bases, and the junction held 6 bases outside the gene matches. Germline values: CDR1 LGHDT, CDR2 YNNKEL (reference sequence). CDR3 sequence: CASSHTKQGQPQHF. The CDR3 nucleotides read TGTGCCAGCAGCCATACGAAACAGGGGCAGCCCCAGCATTTT.

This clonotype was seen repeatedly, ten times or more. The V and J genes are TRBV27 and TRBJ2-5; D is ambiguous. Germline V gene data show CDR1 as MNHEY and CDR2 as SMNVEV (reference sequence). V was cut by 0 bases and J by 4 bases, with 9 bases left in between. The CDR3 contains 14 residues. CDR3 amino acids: CASSLSAIRETQYF. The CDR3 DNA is TGTGCCAGCAGTTTATCGGCTATACGAGAGACCCAGTACTTC.

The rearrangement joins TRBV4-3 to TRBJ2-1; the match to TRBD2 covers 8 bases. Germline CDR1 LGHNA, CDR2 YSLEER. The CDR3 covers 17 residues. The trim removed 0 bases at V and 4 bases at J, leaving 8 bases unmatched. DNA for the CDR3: TGCGCCAGCAGCCAAGATCTAGATAGCGGGACTTACAATGAGCAGTTCTTC. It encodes CASSQDLDSGTYNEQFF.

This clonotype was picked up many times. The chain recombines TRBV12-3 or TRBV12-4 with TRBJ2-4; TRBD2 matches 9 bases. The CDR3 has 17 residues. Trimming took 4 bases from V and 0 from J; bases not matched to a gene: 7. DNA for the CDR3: TGTGCCAGCAGTTCGTTTGCTAGCGGGATAGCCAAAAACATTCAGTACTTC. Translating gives CASSSFASGIAKNIQYF.

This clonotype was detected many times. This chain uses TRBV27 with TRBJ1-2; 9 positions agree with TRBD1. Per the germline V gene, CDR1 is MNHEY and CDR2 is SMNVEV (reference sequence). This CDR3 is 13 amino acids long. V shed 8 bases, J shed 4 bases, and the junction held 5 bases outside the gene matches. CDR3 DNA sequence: TGTGCCAGCGGGGACAGGGCCCTCTATGGCTACACCTTC. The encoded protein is CASGDRALYGYTF.

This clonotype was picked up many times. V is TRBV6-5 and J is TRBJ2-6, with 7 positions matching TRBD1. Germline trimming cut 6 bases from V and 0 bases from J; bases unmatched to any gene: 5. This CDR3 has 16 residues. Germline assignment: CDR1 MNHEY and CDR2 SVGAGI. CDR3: CASRETGISGANVLTF. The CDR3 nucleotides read TGTGCCAGCAGGGAGACAGGGATCTCTGGGGCCAACGTCCTGACTTTC.

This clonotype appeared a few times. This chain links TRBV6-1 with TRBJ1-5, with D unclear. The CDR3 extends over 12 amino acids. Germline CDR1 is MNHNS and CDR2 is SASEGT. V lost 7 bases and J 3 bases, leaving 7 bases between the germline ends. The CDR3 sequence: CASTGNNQPQHF. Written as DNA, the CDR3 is TGTGCCAGCACGGGAAACAATCAGCCCCAGCATTTT.

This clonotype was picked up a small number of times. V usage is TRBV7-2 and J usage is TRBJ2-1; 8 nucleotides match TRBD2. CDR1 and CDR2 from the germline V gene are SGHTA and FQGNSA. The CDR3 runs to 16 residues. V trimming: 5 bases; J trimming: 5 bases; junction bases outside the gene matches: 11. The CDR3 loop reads CASSLTRGGLNNEQFF. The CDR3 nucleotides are TGTGCCAGCAGCCTCACCCGGGGGGGACTGAACAATGAGCAGTTCTTC.

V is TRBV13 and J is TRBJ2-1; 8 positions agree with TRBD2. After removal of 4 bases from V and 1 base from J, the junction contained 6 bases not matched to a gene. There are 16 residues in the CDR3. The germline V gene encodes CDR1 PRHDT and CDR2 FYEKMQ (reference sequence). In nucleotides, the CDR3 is TGTGCCAGCAGCTCCCCAGCGGGAGAATCCTACAATGAGCAGTTCTTC. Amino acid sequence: CASSSPAGESYNEQFF.

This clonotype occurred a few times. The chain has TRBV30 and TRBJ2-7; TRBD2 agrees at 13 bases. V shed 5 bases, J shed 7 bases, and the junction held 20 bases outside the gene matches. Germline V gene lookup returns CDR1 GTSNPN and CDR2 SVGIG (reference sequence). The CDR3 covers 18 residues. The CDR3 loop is CAWGGGLAGDVKTGEQYF. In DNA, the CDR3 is TGTGCCTGGGGCGGAGGACTAGCGGGGGACGTTAAGACGGGGGAGCAGTACTTC.

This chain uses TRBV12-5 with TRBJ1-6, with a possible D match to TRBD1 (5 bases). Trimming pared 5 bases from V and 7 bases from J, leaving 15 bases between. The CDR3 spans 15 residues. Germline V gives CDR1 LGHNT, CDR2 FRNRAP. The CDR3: CASGPPGTSNSPLHF. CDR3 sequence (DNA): TGTGCTAGTGGTCCCCCGGGGACTTCCAATTCACCCCTCCACTTT. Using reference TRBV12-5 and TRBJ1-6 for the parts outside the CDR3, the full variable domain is DARVTQTPRHKVTEMGQEVTMRCQPILGHNTVFWYRQTMMQGLELLAYFRNRAPLDDSGMPKDRFSAEMPDATLATLKIQPSEPRDSAVYFCASGPPGTSNSPLHFGNGTRLTVT.

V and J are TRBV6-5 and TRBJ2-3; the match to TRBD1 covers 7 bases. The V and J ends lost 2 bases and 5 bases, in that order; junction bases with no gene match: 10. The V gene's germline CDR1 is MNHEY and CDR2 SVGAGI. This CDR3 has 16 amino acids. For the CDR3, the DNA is TGTGCCAGCAGTTACCGGGGAACAGGGGTTAGAGATACGCAGTATTTT. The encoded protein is CASSYRGTGVRDTQYF.

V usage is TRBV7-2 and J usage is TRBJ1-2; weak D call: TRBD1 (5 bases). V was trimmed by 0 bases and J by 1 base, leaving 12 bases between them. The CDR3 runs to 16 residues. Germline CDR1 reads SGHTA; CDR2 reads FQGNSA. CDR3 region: CASSLAKTVNNYGYTF. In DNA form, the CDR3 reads TGTGCCAGCAGCTTAGCGAAGACAGTTAATAACTATGGCTACACCTTC.

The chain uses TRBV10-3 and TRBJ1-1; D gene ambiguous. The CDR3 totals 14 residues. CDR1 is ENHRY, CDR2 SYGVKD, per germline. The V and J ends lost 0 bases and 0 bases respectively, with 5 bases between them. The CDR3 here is CAISESRMNTEAFF. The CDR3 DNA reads TGTGCCATCAGTGAGTCGCGGATGAACACTGAAGCTTTCTTT.